Presented here are 5 T cell receptor beta chains from one specimen sequenced in a study of radiotherapy plus CTLA-4 blockade in lung cancer. Only in-frame clones appear in the TCRdb table, and some are missing; sequencing was by immunoSEQ multiplex PCR. The table has about 77,000 clones, roughly 69% seen once. The sample in question was peripheral blood, obtained from a patient treated with radiotherapy plus ipilimumab. Every receptor here comes from a human donor with non-small cell lung cancer whose response to radiotherapy plus ipilimumab could not be evaluated.

The rearrangement joins TRBV10-3 to TRBJ2-7, with TRBD1 matching over 10 bases. This CDR3 spans 16 amino acids. Germline V CDR1 and CDR2: ENHRY, SYGVKD. Germline trimming cut 3 bases from V and 3 bases from J; bases unmatched to any gene: 8. For the CDR3, the DNA is TGTGCCATCAGTGAAGGGACTAGGACAGGGGGCTACGAGCAGTACTTC. Encoded protein: CAISEGTRTGGYEQYF.

The V call is TRBV7-9, the J call TRBJ2-3; TRBD2 agrees at 10 bases. Looked up from germline, CDR1 is SEHNR and CDR2 is FQNEAQ (reference sequence). The CDR3 is 18 amino acids. V shed 5 bases and J 6 bases; nucleotides not matched to a gene: 17. CDR3 region: CASSPQSRLAGVRDTQYF. CDR3 sequence (DNA): TGTGCCAGCAGCCCCCAGTCTAGGCTAGCGGGAGTAAGGGATACGCAGTATTTT.

This clone was counted once. The chain joins TRBV5-1 to TRBJ2-6; D is undetermined. V lost 4 bases, J lost 0 bases, and 23 bases lay in between. Per the germline V gene, CDR1 is SGHRS and CDR2 is YFSETQ. The CDR3 is made up of 20 amino acids. The CDR3 DNA sequence: TGCGCCAGCAGCCTCAATCCCCGTTCTCCAGTAAACTCTGGGGCCAACGTCCTGACTTTC. This encodes CASSLNPRSPVNSGANVLTF.

In nucleotides, the CDR3 is TGCGCCAGCAGCTTGGACGACAGTCAGAACACTGAAGCTTTCTTT. Amino acid sequence: CASSLDDSQNTEAFF. The chain carries TRBV5-1 and TRBJ1-1; the D gene is possibly TRBD1 (5 bases). Germline V gene data show CDR1 as SGHRS and CDR2 as YFSETQ. The V gene lost 0 bases and the J gene lost 1 base, with 10 bases spanning the gap. This CDR3 is built from 15 residues.

The V call is TRBV5-6, the J call TRBJ2-1, with D tentatively TRBD2 (5 bases). Germline V CDR1 and CDR2: SGHDT, YYEEEE. Trimming cost V 2 bases and J 4 bases, with 19 bases left between them. The CDR3 spans 17 residues. CDR3 sequence (DNA): TGTGCCAGCAGCTTAATATGGCGACGGGAAGGGTACAATGAGCAGTTCTTC. It specifies CASSLIWRREGYNEQFF. Filled out from reference TRBV5-6 and TRBJ2-1, the complete variable domain reads DAGVTQSPTHLIKTRGQQVTLRCSPKSGHDTVSWYQQALGQGPQFIFQYYEEEERQRGNFPDRFSGHQFPNYSSELNVNALLLGDSALYLCASSLIWRREGYNEQFFGPGTRLTVL.